Listed here are 9 T cell receptor beta chains from one sample, sequenced in a study of control samples from healthy donors and cancer patients. Sequencing used immunoSEQ multiplex PCR; TCRdb keeps in-frame clones, though not all of them. The sample yields tens of thousands of clones, approximately 87% seen once. The source material was PBMCs. The receptors were gathered from a woman between 40 and 50 years old with lung cancer.

The gene calls are TRBV7-2 and TRBJ1-2; 8 bases align to TRBD1. Germline trimming cut 3 bases from V and 4 bases from J; bases unmatched to any gene: 4. This CDR3 is 14 amino acids long. Germline loops: CDR1 SGHTA, CDR2 FQGNSA. CDR3: CASSLGTGGYGYTF. The CDR3 DNA follows: TGTGCCAGCAGCTTGGGGACAGGCGGCTATGGCTACACCTTC.

This chain uses TRBV19 with TRBJ1-2; D perhaps matches TRBD1 (5 bases). Trimming took off 6 bases at V and 10 bases at J, with 15 bases between the two ends. The CDR3 is 12 amino acids. Germline values: CDR1 LNHDA, CDR2 SQIVND (reference sequence). CDR3 protein: CASRFGQGDYTF. DNA for the CDR3: TGTGCCAGTAGGTTCGGTCAGGGCGACTACACCTTC.

The V call is TRBV7-6, the J call TRBJ1-2; 10 bases fit TRBD1. The CDR3 contains 15 residues. Unmatched junction bases numbered 5, after V lost 5 bases and J lost 2 bases. The germline V gene encodes CDR1 SGHVS and CDR2 FNYEAQ. The CDR3 nucleotides are TGTGCCAGCAGCCCGGGGACAGGGGACAACTATGGCTACACCTTC. Protein sequence: CASSPGTGDNYGYTF.

This clone appeared once. This chain links TRBV29-1 with TRBJ2-1; the D gene is possibly TRBD2 (5 bases). The CDR3 loop spans 12 amino acids. Germline CDR1 reads SQVTM; CDR2 reads ANQGSEA. V lost 0 bases, J lost 10 bases, and 10 bases lay in between. CDR3 coding DNA: TGCAGCGTTGAAGATCTTCGGGGAGAGCAGTTCTTC. As protein: CSVEDLRGEQFF.

The V and J genes are TRBV6-5 and TRBJ2-5; D uncertain. Per germline, CDR1 MNHEY and CDR2 SVGAGI. Trimming cost V 2 bases and J 0 bases, with 7 bases left between them. The CDR3 has 14 residues. CDR3 in amino acids: CASSYGQYQETQYF. The CDR3 DNA reads TGTGCCAGCAGTTACGGGCAGTACCAAGAGACCCAGTACTTC.

The genes are TRBV30 and TRBJ1-6; 8 nucleotides match TRBD1. The V gene end was trimmed by 5 bases and the J gene end by 4 bases; junction bases not matched to a gene: 7. Germline CDR1 is GTSNPN and CDR2 is SVGIG (reference sequence). The CDR3 covers 15 residues. The CDR3 loop is CAWDLGQGYNSPLHF. DNA for the CDR3: TGTGCCTGGGATCTCGGACAGGGTTATAATTCACCCCTCCACTTT.

V and J are TRBV11-3 and TRBJ2-2; 7 nucleotides match TRBD1. The CDR3 sequence is 14 residues long. V lost 5 bases and J lost 7; bases outside the gene matches: 7. Germline V gives CDR1 SGHNT, CDR2 YENEEA. Here the CDR3 DNA reads TGTGCCAGCAGCGGGACAGCTACCGGCGGGGAGCTGTTTTTT. Amino acids: CASSGTATGGELFF. Using reference TRBV11-3 and TRBJ2-2 for the parts outside the CDR3, the full variable domain is EAGVVQSPRYKIIEKKQPVAFWCNPISGHNTLYWYLQNLGQGPELLIRYENEEAVDDSQLPKDRFSAERLKGVDSTLKIQPAELGDSAVYLCASSGTATGGELFFGEGSRLTVL.

This clone was counted a single time. This rearrangement joins TRBV19 to TRBJ1-2, with TRBD1 matching 8 bases. The CDR3 contains 18 residues. The J segment lost 3 bases and the V segment lost 9 bases, leaving 21 bases of the junction unmatched. In germline, CDR1 is LNHDA, CDR2 SQIVND (reference sequence). The CDR3 DNA reads as TGTGCCAGCAGGGGTTGGAGACAGGGGTTACCTCTCGACTATGGCTACACCTTC. It specifies CASRGWRQGLPLDYGYTF.

This sequence joins TRBV30 and TRBJ1-2; the D gene is possibly TRBD1 (5 bases). The CDR3 extends over 14 amino acids. V was shortened by 0 bases and J by 8 bases, with 16 bases between the two germline ends. The germline gives CDR1 GTSNPN, CDR2 SVGIG (reference sequence). In DNA form, the CDR3 reads TGTGCCTGGAGTGTACAAGGGGAATCTCTCGGCTACACCTTC. Protein product: CAWSVQGESLGYTF.